Detailed here is one TCR beta chain. Antigen: not known. One end of the junction varies from germline; a read error may be responsible. This specimen belongs to a study of blood T cells in healthy people across ages. Points from the study as a whole: As naive T cell percentage varied, TCR beta diversity correlated strongly with it. More naive CD4+ cells and higher diversity were found in long-lived than in aged donors.

PCR was performed a second time for roughly 7 to 11 cycles using a sample-barcoded 5' primer and a J-beta primer mix. A 12-random-nucleotide template-switch adaptor tagged each cDNA molecule. Via MiXCR, TCRdb re-called the 5' RACE reads, giving one row per CDR3 protein. The sample yields approximately 1.5 million distinct CDR3 sequences, roughly two fifths seen once. Drawn from each donor were 8.5 to 10 milliliters of peripheral blood. This CDR3 has 15 residues. The TCR was taken from a woman aged 18 to 35 in good health. Input material: blood. V is TRBV12-3 or TRBV12-4 and J is TRBJ2-7, with D possibly being TRBD1 or TRBD2 (5 bases each). The J call may be faulty, since TRBJ2-5 better matches the DNA end. The CDR3 protein is CAGSLGDSEGETQYF. The CDR3 DNA is TGTGCCGGCAGTTTGGGGGATTCAGAGGGAGAGACCCAGTACTTC.